These 27 T cell receptor beta chains were sequenced from one sample in a study of blood T cell repertoires in COVID-19. TCRdb's table, derived via immunoSEQ multiplex PCR, lists solely in-frame clones and lacks some. Here the sample spans 150,000 to 200,000 clones, 70% to 90% being singletons. Sequenced material: peripheral blood. The receptors shown here come from a man in his fifties or sixties who had recovered from COVID-19.

The chain uses TRBV7-9 and TRBJ1-3; TRBD1 matches at 7 bases. The CDR3 loop spans 15 amino acids. CDR1 and CDR2 from the germline V gene are SEHNR and FQNEAQ (reference sequence). V shed 7 bases, J shed 4 bases, and the junction held 10 bases outside the gene matches. The chain's CDR3 is CASTGGGLRGNTIYF. In DNA, the CDR3 is TGTGCCAGCACCGGAGGGGGCCTTAGGGGAAACACCATATATTTT. The whole variable domain, remainder taken from reference TRBV7-9 and TRBJ1-3, is DTGVSQNPRHKITKRGQNVTFRCDPISEHNRLYWYRQTLGQGPEFLTYFQNEAQLEKSRLLSDRFSAERPKGSFSTLEIQRTEQGDSAMYLCASTGGGLRGNTIYFGEGSWLTVV.

Only one count was recorded for this clone. Additional DNA sequences in this sample encode the identical CDR3. The V and J genes are TRBV18 and TRBJ1-1, with D uncertain. The CDR3 extends over 16 amino acids. V lost 1 base and J lost 0, with 12 bases in between. Germline assignment: CDR1 KGHSH and CDR2 LQKENI. CDR3 nucleotides: TGTGCCAGCTCACCACAGGGTCGGGGTATGAACACTGAAGCTTTCTTT. The encoded protein is CASSPQGRGMNTEAFF.

V gene TRBV19 combines with J gene TRBJ2-7; weak D call: TRBD1 (5 bases). Germline-derived CDR1 and CDR2 are LNHDA and SQIVND (reference sequence). The CDR3 extends over 15 amino acids. The V and J ends lost 5 bases and 5 bases respectively, with 19 bases between them. Here the CDR3 DNA reads TGTGCCAGTAGTTCCTTCTCAGGGTCAACTAACGAGCAGTACTTC. Translating it yields CASSSFSGSTNEQYF.

The CDR3 region is CASSAGADNTEAFF. In nucleotides, the CDR3 is TGTGCCAGCTCCGCTGGGGCGGATAACACTGAAGCTTTCTTT. This chain joins TRBV18 and TRBJ1-1; TRBD1 might be the D (5 bases). The CDR3 sequence is 14 residues long. Germline CDR1 reads KGHSH; CDR2 reads LQKENI. V was trimmed by 6 bases and J by 2 bases, leaving 13 bases between them.

The V gene is TRBV5-1, the J gene TRBJ1-4; TRBD1 agrees at 9 bases. CDR1 is SGHRS, CDR2 YFSETQ, per germline. The CDR3 consists of 15 residues. J was trimmed by 8 bases and V by 0 bases; bases with no gene match: 5. The CDR3 is CASSLEGGQGEKLFF. DNA for the CDR3: TGCGCCAGCAGCTTGGAAGGGGGACAGGGCGAAAAACTGTTTTTT.

This rearrangement joins TRBV6-6 to TRBJ2-4; tentatively, D is TRBD1 (7 bases). The V gene's germline CDR1 is MNHNY and CDR2 SVGAGI (reference sequence). CDR3 length: 14 residues. V lost 2 bases and J lost 6, with 11 bases in between. In DNA, the CDR3 is TGTGCCAGCAGTTACGTCCAGGGGGGAAACATTCAGTACTTC. Translation: CASSYVQGGNIQYF.

This clone was observed a handful of times. This chain connects TRBV13 to TRBJ2-1; TRBD1 aligns across 12 bases. The CDR3 has 15 residues. The J segment lost 7 bases and the V segment lost 4 bases, leaving 5 bases of the junction unmatched. Germline V CDR1 and CDR2: PRHDT, FYEKMQ (reference sequence). The CDR3 DNA reads as TGTGCCAGCAGCTCACCGGGACAGGGGGCGAATGAGCAGTTCTTC. The encoded protein is CASSSPGQGANEQFF.

The V and J genes are TRBV19 and TRBJ1-2, with D perhaps matching TRBD1 (5 bases). Per the germline V gene, CDR1 is LNHDA and CDR2 is SQIVND (reference sequence). The CDR3 spans 16 residues. Deletions cut 1 base from V and 4 bases from J, with 16 bases between. CDR3: CASSIVSGGWGYGYTF. The CDR3 DNA reads TGTGCCAGTAGTATAGTCTCGGGGGGATGGGGCTATGGCTACACCTTC.

The V call is TRBV7-9, the J call TRBJ1-4; TRBD1 matches at 10 bases. V lost 5 bases and J lost 8; bases outside the gene matches: 5. The CDR3 consists of 14 residues. CDR1 is SEHNR, CDR2 FQNEAQ, per germline (reference sequence). The CDR3 spells CASSRGQGDEKLFF. The CDR3 DNA follows: TGTGCCAGCAGCCGCGGACAGGGGGACGAAAAACTGTTTTTT. Full variable domain (outside the CDR3, taken from reference TRBV7-9 and TRBJ1-4): DTGVSQNPRHKITKRGQNVTFRCDPISEHNRLYWYRQTLGQGPEFLTYFQNEAQLEKSRLLSDRFSAERPKGSFSTLEIQRTEQGDSAMYLCASSRGQGDEKLFFGSGTQLSVL.

This clone has just one count. The chain uses TRBV9 and TRBJ1-5; D is undetermined. The CDR3 runs to 13 residues. Trimming left V 5 bases short and J 5 bases short, with 11 bases between. Germline loops: CDR1 SGDLS, CDR2 YYNGEE. The CDR3 spells CASSRGGDQPQHF. In nucleotides, the CDR3 is TGTGCCAGCAGTCGAGGCGGCGATCAGCCCCAGCATTTT.

The chain has TRBV5-4 and TRBJ1-4; D unresolved. CDR3 length: 15 amino acids. V lost 4 bases and J lost 4, with 14 bases in between. Germline CDR1 SGHNT, CDR2 YYREEE (reference sequence). This CDR3 reads CASSARSAFNEKLFF. In DNA, the CDR3 is TGTGCCAGCAGCGCCCGAAGCGCCTTTAATGAAAAACTGTTTTTT.

This clone was seen only once. V usage is TRBV27 and J usage is TRBJ1-2; 9 bases are shared with TRBD1. V trimming: 4 bases; J trimming: 6 bases; junction bases outside the gene matches: 9. Germline V gene data show CDR1 as MNHEY and CDR2 as SMNVEV (reference sequence). This CDR3 spans 15 amino acids. CDR3 loop: CASSSSWDRENGYTF. CDR3 nucleotide sequence: TGTGCCAGCAGTTCCTCTTGGGACAGGGAAAATGGCTACACCTTC.

This chain connects TRBV18 to TRBJ2-7; 9 positions match TRBD1. V dropped 4 bases and J dropped 1; count of bases not matched to a gene: 2. Germline V gene data show CDR1 as KGHSH and CDR2 as LQKENI. The CDR3 is 14 residues long. The CDR3 region has the DNA TGTGCCAGCTCACGGGACAGGGTGTCCTACGAGCAGTACTTC. Encoded protein: CASSRDRVSYEQYF.

The chain has TRBV29-1 and TRBJ2-1; 10 bases match TRBD1. Germline CDR1 is SQVTM and CDR2 is ANQGSEA. Trimming took 1 base from V and 3 from J; bases not matched to a gene: 6. The CDR3 loop spans 16 amino acids. This CDR3 reads CSVEGPTGGGYNEQFF. CDR3 nucleotide sequence: TGCAGCGTTGAAGGGCCGACAGGGGGCGGCTACAATGAGCAGTTCTTC.

The CDR3 DNA sequence: TGTGCCAGCAGTGACCCCCGACAGGGGAAAAGGGCTGAAGCTTTCTTT. This encodes CASSDPRQGKRAEAFF. The chain links TRBV6-1 to TRBJ1-1; 8 nucleotides line up with TRBD1. V was pared by 3 bases and J by 6 bases, with 12 bases of the junction left unmatched. This CDR3 has 16 residues. Germline V gene data show CDR1 as MNHNS and CDR2 as SASEGT.

V is TRBV12-5 and J is TRBJ1-5, with 7 bases lining up with TRBD1. Germline CDR1 reads LGHNT; CDR2 reads FRNRAP. The CDR3 covers 14 residues. J lost 4 bases, V lost 4 bases, and 4 bases had no gene match. The CDR3 loop reads CASGSGTENQPQHF. The CDR3 DNA reads as TGTGCTAGTGGTTCCGGGACAGAAAATCAGCCCCAGCATTTT.

Only a few counts were recorded for this clone. The gene calls are TRBV23-1 and TRBJ2-7; 10 bases are a match to TRBD1. TRBV23-1 is classed as an ORF, of uncertain function. There are 18 residues in the CDR3. Germline trimming cut 0 bases from V and 1 base from J; bases unmatched to any gene: 9. The CDR3 DNA is TGCGCCAGCAGTCAATCCGGCGGGACAGGGGTCCCATCCTACGAGCAGTACTTC. This gives the protein CASSQSGGTGVPSYEQYF.

The chain recombines TRBV28 with TRBJ2-5, with 11 bases fitting TRBD2. After removal of 5 bases from V and 3 bases from J, the junction contained 2 bases not matched to a gene. The CDR3 is made up of 14 amino acids. Germline-derived CDR1 and CDR2 are MDHEN and SYDVKM. The CDR3 DNA follows: TGTGCCAGCAGTCGACTAGCGGGGAAAGAGACCCAGTACTTC. Amino acid sequence: CASSRLAGKETQYF.

Only one count was recorded for this clone. V and J are TRBV9 and TRBJ2-3; TRBD2 matches 9 bases. The CDR3 extends over 16 amino acids. Looked up from germline, CDR1 is SGDLS and CDR2 is YYNGEE. Trimming cost V 3 bases and J 5 bases; bases outside gene matches: 10. The CDR3 nucleotides are TGTGCCAGCAGCGGGGTAGCGGGGGCCCTGGGAGATACGCAGTATTTT. It translates to CASSGVAGALGDTQYF.

The chain joins TRBV6-5 to TRBJ2-5; TRBD1 matches 9 bases. Per germline, CDR1 MNHEY and CDR2 SVGAGI. The CDR3 covers 14 residues. V shed 1 base, J shed 4 bases, and the junction held 1 base outside the gene matches. The chain's CDR3 is CASSYLTGGETQYF. CDR3 DNA sequence: TGTGCCAGCAGTTACTTGACAGGGGGAGAGACCCAGTACTTC.

The rearrangement joins TRBV24-1 to TRBJ2-1; perhaps TRBD1 as D (6 bases). Trimming took off 3 bases at V and 3 bases at J, with 14 bases between the two ends. Germline-derived CDR1 and CDR2 are KGHDR and SFDVKD. CDR3 size: 16 residues. The CDR3 DNA follows: TGTGCCACCAGTGATACCCCAGGACAGTTCTACAATGAGCAGTTCTTC. Translation: CATSDTPGQFYNEQFF.

The genes are TRBV6-5 and TRBJ2-7; 10 bases fit TRBD1. J was trimmed by 5 bases and V by 2 bases; bases with no gene match: 3. This CDR3 contains 14 residues. The germline CDR1 and CDR2 sequences are MNHEY and SVGAGI. Here the CDR3 reads CASSYLDRGDEQYF. CDR3 DNA: TGTGCCAGCAGTTACCTGGACAGGGGGGACGAGCAGTACTTC.

The rearrangement uses TRBV10-3 and TRBJ1-1, with a possible D match to TRBD1 (6 bases). The length of the CDR3 is 15 residues. The V gene lost 1 base and the J gene lost 1 base, with 10 bases spanning the gap. Germline loops: CDR1 ENHRY, CDR2 SYGVKD. The CDR3 here is CAISEYRAGNTEAFF. In DNA form, the CDR3 reads TGTGCCATCAGTGAGTACAGGGCCGGGAACACTGAAGCTTTCTTT.

This chain links TRBV5-1 with TRBJ1-1, with D possibly TRBD1 on 5 matching bases. The germline V gene encodes CDR1 SGHRS and CDR2 YFSETQ. The CDR3 runs to 13 residues. V dropped 2 bases and J dropped 3 bases, with 8 bases sitting between them. CDR3 amino acids: CASSFSGDTEAFF. The CDR3 DNA is TGCGCCAGCAGCTTTTCGGGGGACACTGAAGCTTTCTTT.

The V and J genes are TRBV5-6 and TRBJ2-7; 10 bases are shared with TRBD1. The CDR3 length is 14 residues. The junction had 2 bases not matched to a gene; V was cut back by 3 bases and J by 2 bases. Germline V gene lookup returns CDR1 SGHDT and CDR2 YYEEEE. The chain's CDR3 is CASSSGTGAYEQYF. Written as DNA, the CDR3 is TGTGCCAGCAGCTCCGGGACAGGGGCCTACGAGCAGTACTTC.

This clone showed up just once. For the CDR3, the DNA is TGTGCCTGGAGTAGGGGGCAGGGCTCCTATAATTCACCCCTCCACTTT. The encoded protein is CAWSRGQGSYNSPLHF. The chain joins TRBV30 to TRBJ1-6; 7 bases match TRBD1. Germline V gene data show CDR1 as GTSNPN and CDR2 as SVGIG (reference sequence). After removal of 2 bases from V and 0 bases from J, the junction contained 4 bases not matched to a gene. This CDR3 spans 16 amino acids. Variable domain in full (rest from reference TRBV30 and TRBJ1-6): SQTIHQWPATLVQPVGSPLSLECTVEGTSNPNLYWYRQAAGRGLQLLFYSVGIGQISSEVPQNLSASRPQDRQFILSSKKLLLSDSGFYLCAWSRGQGSYNSPLHFGNGTRLTVT.

The rearrangement uses TRBV24-1 and TRBJ1-1, with a weak D call TRBD1 (5 bases). Germline values: CDR1 KGHDR, CDR2 SFDVKD. The CDR3 totals 14 residues. Trimming shortened V by 2 bases and J by 6 bases, and 12 bases separated the two germline ends. The CDR3 nucleotides read TGTGCCACCAGTGATTCACGCAGGGTGTCTGAAGCTTTCTTT. Its protein is CATSDSRRVSEAFF.